In its sample, the clone carrying this TCR beta chain was seen a few times. This specimen comes from a study of beta chain features in type 1 diabetes. This CDR3 is 13 amino acids long. The V gene end was trimmed by 7 bases and the J gene end by 3 bases; junction bases not matched to a gene: 4. The V gene's germline CDR1 is SGHTA and CDR2 FQGNSA. Since all of the isolated RNA was reverse transcribed, expressed TCRB transcripts were what got sequenced. TCRdb's copy holds only in-frame clones and misses some; the assay was immunoSEQ multiplex PCR. The sample carries 110,000 to 150,000 clones, about a tenth recorded once.

This receptor was identified in a woman aged 40 to 50 in good health. The chain recombines TRBV7-2 with TRBJ2-5; TRBD2 aligns across 8 bases. The sequencing sample was made of central memory CD4+ T cells from blood. The CDR3 DNA reads TGTGCCAGCACCCAACTAGCGGAAGAGACCCAGTACTTC. Amino acid sequence: CASTQLAEETQYF.